The rows below give T cell receptor beta chains drawn from one sample of a study of cytomegalovirus exposure and HLA in healthy donors. Clones were read by immunoSEQ multiplex PCR, and TCRdb kept only the in-frame ones, dropping some. The sample has about 200,000 clones; about 81% are singletons. Sequencing was performed on PBMCs. These receptors all come from a woman aged 35 to 49 in good health and CMV-seronegative. Each CDR3 is given with its conserved first and last residue. A D gene is named only where the DNA matches it firmly. The size of a clone is reported for some rows only, either as once, few or many, or as a class for expanded clones.

NA	TRBV10-3	13	TRBJ2-7	NA	TGTGCCACGGACAATGGCGGCGCGTACGAGCAGTACTTC	CATDNGGAYEQYF
TRBD1	TRBV6-1	15	TRBJ1-3	few	TGTGCCAGCAGGAGCGGACAGGGCGACGGGAACACCATATATTTT	CASRSGQGDGNTIYF
NA	TRBV30	12	TRBJ1-2	NA	TGTGCCTGGAGGGGAACAGGGAGTGGCTACACCTTC	CAWRGTGSGYTF
NA	TRBV6-5	13	TRBJ2-4	once	TGTGCCAGCAGTTACACGACAGGAAACATTCAGTACTTC	CASSYTTGNIQYF
TRBD1	TRBV6-4	13	TRBJ2-1	NA	TGTGCCAGCAGTGAAAGACAGGGTCTTTTGCAGTTCTTC	CASSERQGLLQFF
TRBD1	TRBV4-2	15	TRBJ1-3	NA	TGTGCCAGCAGATCGGACAGGGGGCGATGGGACACCATATATTTT	CASRSDRGRWDTIYF
NA	TRBV15	12	TRBJ2-1	NA	TGTGCCACCAGGCACAGGGAGAATGAGCAGTTCTTC	CATRHRENEQFF
TRBD1	TRBV7-9	15	TRBJ2-5	NA	TGTGCCAGCAGCTTGACAGGGAGTAGGGTAGAGACCCAGTACTTC	CASSLTGSRVETQYF
NA	TRBV5-4	15	TRBJ2-7	few	TGTGCCAGCAGCTTTTCGTGGCGGGGCTCCTACGAGCAGTACTTC	CASSFSWRGSYEQYF
NA	TRBV7-8	15	TRBJ1-4	few	TGTGCCAGCAGCTCCTTAGACAGTTTTAATGAAAAACTGTTTTTT	CASSSLDSFNEKLFF
NA	TRBV7-9	11	TRBJ1-1	NA	TGTGCCTCAAGAGGTGGCACTGAAGCTTTCTTT	CASRGGTEAFF
TRBD2	TRBV18	16	TRBJ2-1	NA	TGTGCCAGCTCACCACCGGCGGGAGAGTCCTACAATGAGCAGTTCTTC	CASSPPAGESYNEQFF
NA	TRBV5-1	17	TRBJ2-2	NA	TGCGCCAGCAGCTCGGACAGTATCCTACTCTACACCGGGGAGCTGTTTTTT	CASSSDSILLYTGELFF
TRBD1	TRBV5-1	15	TRBJ2-1	NA	TGCGCCAGCTCGCCGGGACAGGGATCCTACAATGAGCAGTTCTTC	CASSPGQGSYNEQFF
NA	TRBV7-6	14	TRBJ1-4	once	TGTGCCAGCAGCTTAGACAGAATCAATGAAAAACTGTTTTTT	CASSLDRINEKLFF
NA	TRBV29-1	17	TRBJ2-7	NA	TGCAGCGTTGAAGATCATCTGCACAGGGCGAAAGTCTACGAGCAGTACTTC	CSVEDHLHRAKVYEQYF
NA	TRBV5-1	13	TRBJ1-2	NA	TGCGCCAGCAGCCGCGGTTCGGACTATGGCTACACCTTC	CASSRGSDYGYTF
TRBD1	TRBV28	16	TRBJ2-1	NA	TGTGCCAGCAGTAAAGCCACAGGGGGTTCCTACAATGAGCAGTTCTTC	CASSKATGGSYNEQFF
NA	TRBV5-1	15	TRBJ2-7	NA	TGCGCCAGCAGCCCGGCGACGGAAAGAGGTTACGAGCAGTACTTC	CASSPATERGYEQYF
NA	TRBV2	15	TRBJ1-4	NA	TGTGCCAGCAGTGAAATACTCTACCCGTCGGAAAAACTGTTTTTT	CASSEILYPSEKLFF
NA	TRBV5-1	13	TRBJ1-1	once	TGCGCCAGCAGCTCCCAGGGGAACACTGAAGCTTTCTTT	CASSSQGNTEAFF
TRBD1	TRBV30	13	TRBJ1-2	NA	TGTGCCTTCAACAGGGGGGGGTACTATGGCTACACCTTC	CAFNRGGYYGYTF
NA	TRBV18	15	TRBJ1-1	few	TGTGCCAGCTCACCCGGAGGCAGCCTGAACACTGAAGCTTTCTTT	CASSPGGSLNTEAFF
NA	TRBV6-5	15	TRBJ1-1	few	TGTGCCAGCAGTTACGGGAGGGATTGGAACACTGAAGCTTTCTTT	CASSYGRDWNTEAFF
NA	TRBV5-1	13	TRBJ2-7	NA	TGCGCCAGCAGCTGGGGACACGCCTACGAGCAGTACTTC	CASSWGHAYEQYF
TRBD2	TRBV27	17	TRBJ2-3	NA	TGTGCCAGCAGTTTATCGTTCCTAGCGGGAGGTCCAGATACGCAGTATTTT	CASSLSFLAGGPDTQYF
NA	TRBV6-6	14	TRBJ1-2	NA	TGTGCCAGCACCCTTATACAGGGCCCCCATGGCTACACCTTC	CASTLIQGPHGYTF